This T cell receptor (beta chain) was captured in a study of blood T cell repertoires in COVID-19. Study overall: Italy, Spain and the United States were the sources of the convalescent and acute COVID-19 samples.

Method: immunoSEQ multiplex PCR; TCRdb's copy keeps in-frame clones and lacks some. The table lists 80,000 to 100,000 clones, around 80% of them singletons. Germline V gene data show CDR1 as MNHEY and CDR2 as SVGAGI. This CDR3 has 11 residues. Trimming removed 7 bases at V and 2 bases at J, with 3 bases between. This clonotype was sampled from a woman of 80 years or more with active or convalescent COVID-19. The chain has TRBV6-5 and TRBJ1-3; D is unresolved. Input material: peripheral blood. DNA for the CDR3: TGTGCCAGCACGGCTGGAAACACCATATATTTT. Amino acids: CASTAGNTIYF.